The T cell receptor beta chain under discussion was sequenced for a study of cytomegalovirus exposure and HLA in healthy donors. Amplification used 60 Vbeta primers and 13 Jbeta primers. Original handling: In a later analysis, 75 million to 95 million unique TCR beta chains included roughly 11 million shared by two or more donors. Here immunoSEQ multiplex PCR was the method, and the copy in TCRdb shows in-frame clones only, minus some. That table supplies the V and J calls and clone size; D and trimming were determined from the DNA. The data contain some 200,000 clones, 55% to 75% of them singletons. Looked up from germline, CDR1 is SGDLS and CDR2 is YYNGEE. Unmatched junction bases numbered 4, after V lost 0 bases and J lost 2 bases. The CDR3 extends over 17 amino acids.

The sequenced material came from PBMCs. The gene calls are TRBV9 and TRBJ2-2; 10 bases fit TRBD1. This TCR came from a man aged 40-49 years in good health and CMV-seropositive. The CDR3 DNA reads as TGTGCCAGCAGCGTAGGGGACAGGGGCATTAACACCGGGGAGCTGTTTTTT. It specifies CASSVGDRGINTGELFF.